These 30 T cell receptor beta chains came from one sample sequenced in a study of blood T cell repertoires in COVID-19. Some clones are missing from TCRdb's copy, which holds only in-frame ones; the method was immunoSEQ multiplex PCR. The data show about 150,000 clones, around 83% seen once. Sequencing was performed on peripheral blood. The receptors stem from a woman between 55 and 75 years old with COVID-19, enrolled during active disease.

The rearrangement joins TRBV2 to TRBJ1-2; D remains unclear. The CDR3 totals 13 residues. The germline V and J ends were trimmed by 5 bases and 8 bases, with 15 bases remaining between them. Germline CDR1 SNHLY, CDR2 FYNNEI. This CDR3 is CASSFKPGGGYTF. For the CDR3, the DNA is TGTGCCAGCAGTTTCAAACCTGGCGGGGGCTACACCTTC.

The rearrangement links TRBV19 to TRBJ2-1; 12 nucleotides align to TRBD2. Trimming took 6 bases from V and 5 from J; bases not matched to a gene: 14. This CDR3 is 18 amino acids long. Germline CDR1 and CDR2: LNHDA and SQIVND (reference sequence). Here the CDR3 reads CASRGGRLAGAKNNEQFF. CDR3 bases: TGTGCCAGTAGAGGGGGGAGACTAGCGGGAGCCAAAAACAATGAGCAGTTCTTC.

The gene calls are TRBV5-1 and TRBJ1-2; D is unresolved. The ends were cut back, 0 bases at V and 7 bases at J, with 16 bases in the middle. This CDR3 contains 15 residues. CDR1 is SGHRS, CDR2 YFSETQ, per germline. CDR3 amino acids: CASSLGSGTRGGYTF. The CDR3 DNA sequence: TGCGCCAGCAGCTTGGGCTCAGGAACCCGTGGTGGCTACACCTTC.

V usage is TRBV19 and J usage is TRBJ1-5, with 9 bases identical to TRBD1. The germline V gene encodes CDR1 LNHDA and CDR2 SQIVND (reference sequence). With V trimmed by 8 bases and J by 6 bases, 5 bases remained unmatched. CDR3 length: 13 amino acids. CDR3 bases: TGTGCCAGTTGGGGACAGGGAAGTCAGCCCCAGCATTTT. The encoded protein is CASWGQGSQPQHF.

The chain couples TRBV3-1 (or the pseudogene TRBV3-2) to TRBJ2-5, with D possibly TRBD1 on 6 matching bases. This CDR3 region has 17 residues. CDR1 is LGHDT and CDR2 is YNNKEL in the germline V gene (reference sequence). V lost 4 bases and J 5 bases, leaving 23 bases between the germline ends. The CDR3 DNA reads TGTGCCAGCAGCCCAAGAAGTTTTAACAGGGATGGGGAGACCCAGTACTTC. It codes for CASSPRSFNRDGETQYF.

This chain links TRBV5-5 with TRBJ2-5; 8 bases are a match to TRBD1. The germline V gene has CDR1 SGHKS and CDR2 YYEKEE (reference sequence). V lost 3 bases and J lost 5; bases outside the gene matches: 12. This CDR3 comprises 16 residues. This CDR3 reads CASSSLDRGDGETQYF. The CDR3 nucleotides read TGTGCCAGCAGCTCCCTTGACAGGGGAGATGGGGAGACCCAGTACTTC.

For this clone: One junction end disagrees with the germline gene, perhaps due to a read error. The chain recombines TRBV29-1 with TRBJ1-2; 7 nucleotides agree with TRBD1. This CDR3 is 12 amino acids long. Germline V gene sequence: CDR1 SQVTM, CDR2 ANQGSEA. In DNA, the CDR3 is TGCAGCGACTTCGATCAGGGGGATGGCCACACCTTC. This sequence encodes CSDFDQGDGHTF.

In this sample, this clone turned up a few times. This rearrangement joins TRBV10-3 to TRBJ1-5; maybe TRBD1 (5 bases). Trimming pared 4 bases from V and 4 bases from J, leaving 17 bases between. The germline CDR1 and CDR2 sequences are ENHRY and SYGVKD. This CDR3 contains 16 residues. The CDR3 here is CAISVGGVQGNQPQHF. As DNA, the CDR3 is TGTGCCATCAGTGTTGGAGGGGTTCAGGGAAATCAGCCCCAGCATTTT.

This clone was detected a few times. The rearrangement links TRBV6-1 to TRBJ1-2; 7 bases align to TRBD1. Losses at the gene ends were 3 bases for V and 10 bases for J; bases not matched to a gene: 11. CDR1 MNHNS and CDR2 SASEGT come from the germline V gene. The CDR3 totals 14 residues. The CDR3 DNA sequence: TGTGCCAGCAGTGACCGAGGGACAGCGCGGCTCTACACCTTC. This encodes CASSDRGTARLYTF.

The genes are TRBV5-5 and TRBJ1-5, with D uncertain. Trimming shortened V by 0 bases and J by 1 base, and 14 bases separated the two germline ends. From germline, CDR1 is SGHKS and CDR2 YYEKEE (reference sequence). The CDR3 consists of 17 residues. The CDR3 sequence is CASSLGGGLLSNQPQHF. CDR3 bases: TGTGCCAGCAGCTTGGGGGGAGGACTCTTAAGCAATCAGCCCCAGCATTTT.

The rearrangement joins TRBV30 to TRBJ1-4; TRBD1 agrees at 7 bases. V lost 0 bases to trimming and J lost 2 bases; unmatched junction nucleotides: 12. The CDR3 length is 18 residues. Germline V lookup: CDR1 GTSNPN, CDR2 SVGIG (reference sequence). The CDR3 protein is CAWSVGQGDFGTNEKLFF. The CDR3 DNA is TGTGCCTGGAGTGTAGGTCAGGGGGATTTCGGGACTAATGAAAAACTGTTTTTT. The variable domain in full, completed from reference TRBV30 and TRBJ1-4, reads SQTIHQWPATLVQPVGSPLSLECTVEGTSNPNLYWYRQAAGRGLQLLFYSVGIGQISSEVPQNLSASRPQDRQFILSSKKLLLSDSGFYLCAWSVGQGDFGTNEKLFFGSGTQLSVL.

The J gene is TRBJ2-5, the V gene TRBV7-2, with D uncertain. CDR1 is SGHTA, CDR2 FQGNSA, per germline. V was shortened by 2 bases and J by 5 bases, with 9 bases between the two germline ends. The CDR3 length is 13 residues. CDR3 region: CASSLYRQETQYF. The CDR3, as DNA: TGTGCCAGCAGCTTATATCGCCAGGAGACCCAGTACTTC.

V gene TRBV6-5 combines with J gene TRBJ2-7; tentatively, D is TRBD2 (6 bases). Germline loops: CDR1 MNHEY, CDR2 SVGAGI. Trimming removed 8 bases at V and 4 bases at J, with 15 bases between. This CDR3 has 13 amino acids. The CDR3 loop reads CASQRGGIYEQYF. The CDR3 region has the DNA TGTGCCAGCCAACGGGGAGGAATTTACGAGCAGTACTTC.

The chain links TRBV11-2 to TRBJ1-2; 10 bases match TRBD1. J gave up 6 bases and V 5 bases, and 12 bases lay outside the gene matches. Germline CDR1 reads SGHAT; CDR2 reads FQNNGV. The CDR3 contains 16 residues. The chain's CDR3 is CASSIAGTGAKNGYTF. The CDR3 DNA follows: TGTGCCAGCAGCATTGCCGGGACAGGGGCAAAAAATGGCTACACCTTC.

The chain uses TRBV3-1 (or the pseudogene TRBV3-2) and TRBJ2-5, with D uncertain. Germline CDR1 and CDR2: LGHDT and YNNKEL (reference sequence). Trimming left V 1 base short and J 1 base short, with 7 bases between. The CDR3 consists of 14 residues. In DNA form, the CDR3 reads TGTGCCAGCAGCCAAGTTAAGCGCCAAGAGACCCAGTACTTC. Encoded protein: CASSQVKRQETQYF.

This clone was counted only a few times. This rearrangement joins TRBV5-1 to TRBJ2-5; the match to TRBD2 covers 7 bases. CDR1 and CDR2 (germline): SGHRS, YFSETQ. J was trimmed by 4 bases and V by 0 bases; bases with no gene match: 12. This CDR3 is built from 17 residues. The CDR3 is CASSLVPARSGVETQYF. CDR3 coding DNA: TGCGCCAGCAGCTTGGTCCCAGCACGGAGCGGGGTAGAGACCCAGTACTTC.

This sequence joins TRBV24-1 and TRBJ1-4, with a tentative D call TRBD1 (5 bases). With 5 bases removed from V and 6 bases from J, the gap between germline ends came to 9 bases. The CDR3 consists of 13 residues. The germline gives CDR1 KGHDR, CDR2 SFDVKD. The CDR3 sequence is CATSGQGHEKLFF. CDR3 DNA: TGTGCCACCAGTGGGCAGGGTCATGAAAAACTGTTTTTT.

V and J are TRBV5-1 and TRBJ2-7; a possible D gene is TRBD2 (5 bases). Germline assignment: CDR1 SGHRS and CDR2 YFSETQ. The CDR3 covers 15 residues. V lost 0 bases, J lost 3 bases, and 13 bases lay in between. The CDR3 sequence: CASSLDQRNNYEQYF. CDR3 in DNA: TGCGCCAGCAGCTTGGACCAGCGGAATAACTACGAGCAGTACTTC.

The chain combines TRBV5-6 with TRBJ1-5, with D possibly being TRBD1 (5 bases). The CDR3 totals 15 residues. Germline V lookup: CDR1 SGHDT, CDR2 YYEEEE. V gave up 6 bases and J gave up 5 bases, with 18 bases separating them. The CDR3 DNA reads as TGTGCCAGCACCACCTGGGGCCGGGGGGATCAGCCCCAGCATTTT. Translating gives CASTTWGRGDQPQHF.

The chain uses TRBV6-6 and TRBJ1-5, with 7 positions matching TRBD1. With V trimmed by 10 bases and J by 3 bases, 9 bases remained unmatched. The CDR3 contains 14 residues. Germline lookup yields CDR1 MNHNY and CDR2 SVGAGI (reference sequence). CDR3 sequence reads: CATRTGAFNQPQHF. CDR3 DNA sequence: TGTGCCACCCGAACAGGGGCCTTCAATCAGCCCCAGCATTTT.

The CDR3 coding sequence is TGTGCCAGCAGAAAAGGGGGGGGAAGTGAAGCTTTCTTT. Its translation: CASRKGGGSEAFF. This chain links TRBV14 with TRBJ1-1; a weak D match, TRBD1 (6 bases). Trimming stripped 6 bases from V and 7 bases from J, with 15 bases between. CDR3 length: 13 residues. Germline assignment: CDR1 SGHDN and CDR2 FVKESK. Full variable domain (remainder filled in from reference TRBV14 and TRBJ1-1): EAGVTQFPSHSVIEKGQTVTLRCDPISGHDNLYWYRRVMGKEIKFLLHFVKESKQDESGMPNNRFLAERTGGTYSTLKVQPAELEDSGVYFCASRKGGGSEAFFGQGTRLTVV.

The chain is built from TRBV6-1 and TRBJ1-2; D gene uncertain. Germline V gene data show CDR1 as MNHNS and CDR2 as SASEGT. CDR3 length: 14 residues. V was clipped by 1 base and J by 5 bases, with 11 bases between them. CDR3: CASSEGRVLYGYTF. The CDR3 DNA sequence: TGTGCCAGCAGTGAAGGCCGAGTTCTTTATGGCTACACCTTC.

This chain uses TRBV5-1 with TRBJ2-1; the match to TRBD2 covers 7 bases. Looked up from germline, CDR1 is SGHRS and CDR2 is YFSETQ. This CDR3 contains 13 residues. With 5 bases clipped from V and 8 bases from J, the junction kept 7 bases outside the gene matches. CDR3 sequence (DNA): TGCGCCAGCAGTGTTACGGGGGGTGATGAGCAGTTCTTC. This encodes CASSVTGGDEQFF.

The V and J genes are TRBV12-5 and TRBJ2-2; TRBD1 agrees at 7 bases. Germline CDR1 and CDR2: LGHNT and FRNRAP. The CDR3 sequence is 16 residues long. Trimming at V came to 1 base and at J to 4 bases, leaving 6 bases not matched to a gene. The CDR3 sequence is CASGLASGTVTGELFF. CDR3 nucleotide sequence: TGTGCTAGTGGTTTGGCCTCCGGGACAGTCACCGGGGAGCTGTTTTTT.

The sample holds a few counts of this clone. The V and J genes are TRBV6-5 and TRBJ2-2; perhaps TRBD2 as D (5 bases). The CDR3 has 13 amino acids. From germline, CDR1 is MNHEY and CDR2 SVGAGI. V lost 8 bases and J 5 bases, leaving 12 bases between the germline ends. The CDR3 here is CASRKRQTGELFF. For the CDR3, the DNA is TGTGCCAGCCGTAAGCGGCAGACCGGGGAGCTGTTTTTT.

As DNA, the CDR3 is TGTGCCAGCAGCTTAGACAGGGGGCCTTACGAGCAGTACTTC. It codes for CASSLDRGPYEQYF. V and J are TRBV11-2 and TRBJ2-7; TRBD1 matches 8 bases. The length of the CDR3 is 14 residues. CDR1 and CDR2 (germline): SGHAT, FQNNGV. V lost 0 bases to trimming and J lost 4 bases; unmatched junction nucleotides: 2.

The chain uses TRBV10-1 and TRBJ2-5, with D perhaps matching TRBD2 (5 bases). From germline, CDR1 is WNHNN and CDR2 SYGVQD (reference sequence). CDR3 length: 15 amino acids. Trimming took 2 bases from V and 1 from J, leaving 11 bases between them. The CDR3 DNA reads TGCGCCAGCAGTGAGGGAGGTCAGACCCAAGAGACCCAGTACTTC. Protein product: CASSEGGQTQETQYF.

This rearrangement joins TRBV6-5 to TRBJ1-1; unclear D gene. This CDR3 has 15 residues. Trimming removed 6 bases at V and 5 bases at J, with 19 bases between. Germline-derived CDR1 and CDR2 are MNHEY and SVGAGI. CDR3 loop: CASSLLGPEETEAFF. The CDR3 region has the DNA TGTGCCAGCAGCCTCCTTGGGCCGGAGGAGACTGAAGCTTTCTTT.

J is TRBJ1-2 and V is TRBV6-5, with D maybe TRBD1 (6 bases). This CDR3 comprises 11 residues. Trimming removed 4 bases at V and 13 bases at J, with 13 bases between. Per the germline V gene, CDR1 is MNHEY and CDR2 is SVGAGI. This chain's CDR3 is CASSSREGVTF. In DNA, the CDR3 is TGTGCCAGCAGTTCCAGGGAGGGGGTCACCTTC.

Here the CDR3 DNA reads TGTGCCAGCTCGCCCGAGGGACAGAACACTGAAGCTTTCTTT. It encodes CASSPEGQNTEAFF. The chain recombines TRBV18 with TRBJ1-1; possibly TRBD1 for D (6 bases). The germline V gene has CDR1 KGHSH and CDR2 LQKENI. The CDR3 consists of 14 residues. V lost 6 bases and J 1 base, leaving 12 bases between the germline ends.